The 9 T cell receptor beta chains listed next were all sequenced from one sample in a study of blood T cells in healthy people across ages. A second PCR of about 7 to 11 cycles used a sample-barcoded 5' primer and a J-beta primer mix. TCRdb re-called the 5' RACE reads through MiXCR, storing one row per CDR3 protein. Among 450,000 to 600,000 distinct CDR3 sequences listed, 27% were seen once. The same data also went into a second study, on T cells of mothers and their children.

Sequenced sample: blood. Receptors were obtained from a boy between 2 and 10 years old in good health.

The rearrangement uses TRBV20-1 and TRBJ1-1; 9 nucleotides line up with TRBD1. The CDR3 is made up of 15 amino acids. Germline V CDR1 and CDR2: DFQATT, SNEGSKA (reference sequence). After removal of 5 bases from V and 8 bases from J, the junction contained 15 bases not matched to a gene. CDR3 nucleotide sequence: TGCAGTGCTCCTTTAACAGGGGGCGGAAGTCGGGAAGCTTTCTTT. This sequence encodes CSAPLTGGGSREAFF.

The rearrangement links TRBV28 to TRBJ2-1; D might be TRBD2 (6 bases). V lost 2 bases and J lost 3, with 14 bases in between. From germline, CDR1 is MDHEN and CDR2 SYDVKM. The CDR3 consists of 16 residues. The CDR3 region is CASSLGSGAGYNEQFF. The CDR3 coding sequence is TGTGCCAGCAGTTTAGGTTCGGGAGCCGGCTACAATGAGCAGTTCTTC. The full variable domain, its missing parts supplied by reference TRBV28 and TRBJ2-1, is DVKVTQSSRYLVKRTGEKVFLECVQDMDHENMFWYRQDPGLGLRLIYFSYDVKMKEKGDIPEGYSVSREKKERFSLILESASTNQTSMYLCASSLGSGAGYNEQFFGPGTRLTVL.

The genes are TRBV6-5 and TRBJ1-2, with D unclear. The CDR3 runs 11 residues. The V end lost 6 bases, the J end lost 8 bases, and 10 bases lay between the germline ends. Per the germline V gene, CDR1 is MNHEY and CDR2 is SVGAGI. In nucleotides, the CDR3 is TGTGCCAGCAGGAAGGCTGGGGGCTACACCTTC. This translates into CASRKAGGYTF.

The J gene is TRBJ2-3, the V gene TRBV5-1, with 8 bases matching TRBD2. This CDR3 contains 15 residues. Per germline, CDR1 SGHRS and CDR2 YFSETQ. Germline trimming cut 2 bases from V and 0 bases from J; bases unmatched to any gene: 2. The CDR3 bases are TGCGCCAGCAGCTTCTCTAGCGGGAGCACAGATACGCAGTATTTT. Its translation: CASSFSSGSTDTQYF.

This clonotype was seen once. The genes are TRBV27 and TRBJ2-5; D possibly uses TRBD1 or TRBD2 (7 bases each). With the DNA end fitting TRBJ2-7 better, the J assignment may be wrong. CDR1 and CDR2 (germline): MNHEY, SMNVEV (reference sequence). The CDR3 runs to 15 residues. CDR3 coding DNA: TGTGCCAGCAGTTTAAAGCCAGGGGGGGACTACGAGCAGTACTTC. This encodes CASSLKPGGDYEQYF.

This clonotype was recorded a few times. V is TRBV11-2 and J is TRBJ2-3; TRBD2 aligns across 11 bases. The CDR3 spans 17 residues. The germline gives CDR1 SGHAT, CDR2 FQNNGV. V shed 1 base, J shed 11 bases, and the junction held 14 bases outside the gene matches. This chain's CDR3 is CASSLVTSGSYPLRQYF. CDR3 DNA: TGTGCCAGCAGCTTAGTCACTAGCGGGAGCTACCCCCTACGGCAGTATTTT.

The chain carries TRBV9 and TRBJ2-7; maybe TRBD1 (6 bases). Trimming left V 0 bases short and J 5 bases short, with 9 bases between. The CDR3 covers 13 residues. Per germline, CDR1 SGDLS and CDR2 YYNGEE. The DNA of the CDR3 is TGTGCCAGCAGCGTAGGGGCAGGGGACGAGCAGTACTTC. Residues: CASSVGAGDEQYF. Together with reference TRBV9 and TRBJ2-7, the CDR3 gives the full variable domain: DSGVTQTPKHLITATGQRVTLRCSPRSGDLSVYWYQQSLDQGLQFLIQYYNGEERAKGNILERFSAQQFPDLHSELNLSSLELGDSALYFCASSVGAGDEQYFGPGTRLTVT.

This chain connects TRBV4-3 to TRBJ2-5; D gene ambiguous. Trimming left V 1 base short and J 0 bases short, with 9 bases between. CDR1 is LGHNA, CDR2 YSLEER, per germline. The CDR3 totals 15 residues. In DNA, the CDR3 is TGCGCCAGCAGCCAAGGGATACGGTACCAAGAGACCCAGTACTTC. Translation gives CASSQGIRYQETQYF.

This clonotype was observed a handful of times. Here the CDR3 reads CASSSSIIRDGYTF. CDR3 nucleotide sequence: TGTGCCAGCAGCTCCTCCATAATCAGGGATGGCTACACCTTC. The gene calls are TRBV7-2 and TRBJ1-2; D may be TRBD1 (5 bases). The V end lost 4 bases, the J end lost 6 bases, and 15 bases lay between the germline ends. This CDR3 region has 14 residues. Germline V lookup: CDR1 SGHTA, CDR2 FQGNSA. Using reference TRBV7-2 and TRBJ1-2 for the parts outside the CDR3, the full variable domain is GAGVSQSPSNKVTEKGKDVELRCDPISGHTALYWYRQSLGQGLEFLIYFQGNSAPDKSGLPSDRFSAERTGGSVSTLTIQRTQQEDSAVYLCASSSSIIRDGYTFGSGTRLTVV.